The 2 T cell receptor beta chains given below trace back to one sample, sequenced in a study of cytomegalovirus exposure and HLA in healthy donors. Researchers ran the PCR with 60 Vbeta and 13 Jbeta primers. Sequenced by immunoSEQ multiplex PCR; TCRdb stores in-frame clones only, minus some. The data hold 160,000 or so clones, with approximately 70% observed a single time. Input material: PBMCs. The receptor source for this set is a human donor in good health.

CDR3 loop: CASSPGASGGASDTQYF. The CDR3 bases are TGCGCCAGCAGCCCCGGGGCTAGCGGGGGGGCCTCAGATACGCAGTATTTT. The J gene is TRBJ2-3, the V gene TRBV5-1; TRBD2 matches at 12 bases. The CDR3 consists of 17 residues. V was clipped by 4 bases and J by 4 bases; unmatched bases: 10. The V gene's germline CDR1 is SGHRS and CDR2 YFSETQ.

The V gene is TRBV11-2, the J gene TRBJ2-7; tentatively, D is TRBD2 (5 bases). The germline V and J ends were trimmed by 3 bases and 0 bases, with 9 bases remaining between them. The CDR3 is 14 residues long. Germline CDR1 reads SGHAT; CDR2 reads FQNNGV. The DNA for the CDR3 is TGTGCCAGCAGCTTGGGGAGTGGCTCCTACGAGCAGTACTTC. Protein: CASSLGSGSYEQYF.